This passage covers 9 T cell receptor beta chains from one sample sequenced in a study of a mutant IDH1 vaccine in newly diagnosed glioma. Stated time point: baseline, week 1 (first vaccination visit). Regarding treatment: pre-vaccination baseline after standard-of-care therapy. This table comes from immunoSEQ multiplex PCR, and its TCRdb copy is limited to in-frame clones, with some not included. This table has roughly 38,000 clones, roughly 78% appearing once. Here the sequenced sample was PBMCs, taken from a glioma patient treated with radiotherapy, temozolomide or both. Receptors were obtained from a man between 35 and 55 years old with glioma. Some clones in this sample may be carry-over from other donors' samples.

In its sample, this clone was seen once. The chain carries TRBV9 and TRBJ2-1; perhaps TRBD2 as D (6 bases). The CDR3 has 16 amino acids. CDR1 and CDR2 from the germline V gene are SGDLS and YYNGEE. V dropped 4 bases and J dropped 0 bases, with 14 bases sitting between them. Written as DNA, the CDR3 is TGTGCCAGCAGCCCTCGATTGGGGGGCTCCTACAATGAGCAGTTCTTC. As protein: CASSPRLGGSYNEQFF. Using reference TRBV9 and TRBJ2-1 for the parts outside the CDR3, the full variable domain is DSGVTQTPKHLITATGQRVTLRCSPRSGDLSVYWYQQSLDQGLQFLIQYYNGEERAKGNILERFSAQQFPDLHSELNLSSLELGDSALYFCASSPRLGGSYNEQFFGPGTRLTVL.

This chain uses TRBV4-1 with TRBJ2-7; 7 bases are a match to TRBD2. The CDR3 contains 13 residues. CDR1 MGHRA and CDR2 YSYEKL come from the germline V gene. Losses at the gene ends were 4 bases for V and 7 bases for J; bases not matched to a gene: 7. The CDR3 sequence is CASSLRLAGEQYF. CDR3 in DNA: TGCGCCAGCAGCCTTCGACTAGCTGGGGAGCAGTACTTC.

The sample holds one count of this clone. The chain couples TRBV5-1 to TRBJ2-3; D is perhaps TRBD2 (6 bases). CDR1 and CDR2 (germline): SGHRS, YFSETQ. The CDR3 sequence is 13 residues long. The germline V and J ends were trimmed by 4 bases and 5 bases, with 11 bases remaining between them. CDR3 DNA: TGCGCCAGCAGCCGGCAGGGAGGAGATACGCAGTATTTT. Encoded protein: CASSRQGGDTQYF.

The chain links TRBV21-1 to TRBJ1-4. TRBV21-1 is termed a pseudogene. The CDR3 totals 15 residues. The CDR3 here is CASKLIIDREGKLFF. The CDR3 region has the DNA TGTGCCAGCAAACTAATTATTGACAGAGAGGGGAAACTGTTTTTT.

The chain carries TRBV6-5 and TRBJ1-4; 8 bases are a match to TRBD1. The V gene's germline CDR1 is MNHEY and CDR2 SVGAGI. The CDR3 has 14 residues. V dropped 6 bases and J dropped 6; count of bases not matched to a gene: 6. CDR3 nucleotides: TGTGCCAGCAGCCAGGACAGGGAGTATGAAAAACTGTTTTTT. It codes for CASSQDREYEKLFF.

The V gene is TRBV6-5, the J gene TRBJ2-1; D is perhaps TRBD2 (6 bases). Trimming removed 1 base from V and 7 bases from J, with 17 bases in between. This CDR3 contains 16 residues. Germline CDR1 reads MNHEY; CDR2 reads SVGAGI. The CDR3 nucleotides read TGTGCCAGCAGTTACTTTAGGGGCCCTAGCGATAATGAGCAGTTCTTC. Translation: CASSYFRGPSDNEQFF.

The CDR3 DNA sequence: TGTGCCAGCAGCTTTATGAACGCAGATACGCAGTATTTT. It is translated as CASSFMNADTQYF. This chain connects TRBV7-7 to TRBJ2-3; D is uncertain. Germline V gene sequence: CDR1 SSHAT, CDR2 FNYEAQ (reference sequence). The germline V and J ends were trimmed by 3 bases and 4 bases, with 8 bases remaining between them. The CDR3 runs to 13 residues.

This rearrangement joins TRBV19 to TRBJ1-1; D not resolved. Per the germline V gene, CDR1 is LNHDA and CDR2 is SQIVND (reference sequence). The CDR3 loop spans 13 amino acids. Between the trimmed V and J ends, which lost 4 bases and 1 base, there was a span of 7 bases. Written as DNA, the CDR3 is TGTGCCAGTAGTACCCTATCGAACACTGAAGCTTTCTTT. Protein: CASSTLSNTEAFF.

The chain recombines TRBV10-3 with TRBJ1-1; a weak D match, TRBD1 (5 bases). The CDR3 covers 12 residues. Germline CDR1 and CDR2: ENHRY and SYGVKD. V shed 10 bases and J shed 3 bases, with 12 bases lying between them. The CDR3 DNA is TGTGCCACCAGGGTCAGGGACACTGAAGCTTTCTTT. This codes for CATRVRDTEAFF.